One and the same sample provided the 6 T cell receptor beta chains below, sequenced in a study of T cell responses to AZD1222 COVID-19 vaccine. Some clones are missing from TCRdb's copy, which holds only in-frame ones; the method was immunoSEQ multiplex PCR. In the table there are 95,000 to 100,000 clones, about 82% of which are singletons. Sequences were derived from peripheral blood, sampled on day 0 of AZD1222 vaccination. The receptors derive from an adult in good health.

CDR3 sequence: CASSATGNGYTF. DNA for the CDR3: TGTGCCAGCAGCGCTACAGGGAATGGCTACACCTTC. The chain links TRBV6-2 or TRBV6-3 to TRBJ1-2; possible D gene TRBD1, 6 bases. CDR1 is MNHEY, CDR2 SVGEGT, per germline. V was shortened by 6 bases and J by 6 bases, with 11 bases between the two germline ends. CDR3 size: 12 residues.

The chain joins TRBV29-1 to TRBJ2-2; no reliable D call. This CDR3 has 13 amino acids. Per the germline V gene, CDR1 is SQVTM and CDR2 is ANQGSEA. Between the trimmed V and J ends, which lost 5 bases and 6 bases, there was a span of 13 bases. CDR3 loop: CSVQGIDSGELFF. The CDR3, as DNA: TGCAGCGTTCAAGGGATTGATTCCGGGGAGCTGTTTTTT.

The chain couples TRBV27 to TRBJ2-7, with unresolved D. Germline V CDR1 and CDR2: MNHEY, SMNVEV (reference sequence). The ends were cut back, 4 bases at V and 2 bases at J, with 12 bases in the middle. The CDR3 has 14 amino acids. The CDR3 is CASSWSSDTYEQYF. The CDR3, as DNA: TGTGCCAGCAGTTGGTCCAGCGACACCTACGAGCAGTACTTC.

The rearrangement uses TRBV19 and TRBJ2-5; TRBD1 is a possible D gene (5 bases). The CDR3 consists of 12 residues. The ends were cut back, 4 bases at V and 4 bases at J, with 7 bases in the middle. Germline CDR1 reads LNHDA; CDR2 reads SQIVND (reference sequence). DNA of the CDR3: TGTGCCAGTAGTACCGACAGAGAGACCCAGTACTTC. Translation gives CASSTDRETQYF.

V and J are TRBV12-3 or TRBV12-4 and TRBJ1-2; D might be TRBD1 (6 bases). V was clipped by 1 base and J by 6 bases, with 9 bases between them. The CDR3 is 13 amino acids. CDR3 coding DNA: TGTGCCAGCAGTTTAGGTACAGGGCATGGCTACACCTTC. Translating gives CASSLGTGHGYTF.

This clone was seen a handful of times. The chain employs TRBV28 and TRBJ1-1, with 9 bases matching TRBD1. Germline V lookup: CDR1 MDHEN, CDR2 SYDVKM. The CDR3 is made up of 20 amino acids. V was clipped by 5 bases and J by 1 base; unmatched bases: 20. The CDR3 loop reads CASSPHSTGGGLKWNTEAFF. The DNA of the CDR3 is TGTGCCAGCAGTCCTCACTCCACAGGGGGCGGATTAAAATGGAACACTGAAGCTTTCTTT.